This TCR beta chain was sequenced in a study of human T cells and chemical hapten exposure. This clonotype was recorded many times. Germline V gives CDR1 SGHAT, CDR2 FQNNGV. V shed 5 bases and J shed 6 bases, with 10 bases lying between them. The CDR3 extends over 12 amino acids. Specified time point: pre-sensitization, week 0. Treatment given: therapeutic diphenylcyclopropenone sensitization with weekly scalp DPC. TCRdb re-called the RACE reads with MiXCR, one entry per CDR3 protein. The sample lists some 250,000 distinct CDR3 sequences; just under 8% were seen once. The starting material was whole blood, obtained in connection with sensitization to the hapten diphenylcyclopropenone (DPC). This receptor was taken from a man aged 18 to 35 with alopecia areata. Some clones in this sample may be carry-over from other donors' samples. This chain joins TRBV11-2 and TRBJ1-2, with D possibly matching TRBD1 (6 bases). The CDR3, as DNA: TGTGCCAGCAGCCCTGGGGGGCATGGCTACACCTTC. Translating gives CASSPGGHGYTF.